The TCR beta chain under discussion was sequenced for a study of T-cell memory formation after mild COVID-19. Study results and caveats: Of the contracting clones, CD4+ ones lay mainly in CM and EM, and CD8+ ones in EMRA. SARS-CoV-2 specificity of second-wave clones peaking day 37 was unconfirmed. Within pre-infection memory, some responding clones were found, suggesting cross-reactive memory joined.

To note about this clonotype: Its antigen is still unknown.

V was cut by 4 bases and J by 6 bases, with 21 bases left in between. The germline gives CDR1 SGHDT, CDR2 YYEEEE. The length of the CDR3 is 16 residues. From the 5' RACE reads, TCRdb called clonotypes with MiXCR, one entry per CDR3 protein. Here the sample spans approximately 250,000 distinct CDR3 sequences, 16% being singletons. The source is a man younger than 35 who had mild COVID-19 (a few samples of this study predate the infection). Cell type and time point are not known. The V call is TRBV5-6, the J call TRBJ2-3, with D perhaps TRBD2 (5 bases). The sample taken for sequencing was PBMCs or a T cell subset sorted from them (not recorded which). CDR3 protein: CASSGPGSTRSDTQYF. DNA of the CDR3: TGTGCCAGCAGCGGTCCGGGATCCACTCGTTCCGATACGCAGTATTTT.